This TCR beta chain originates from a study of early T cells in non-severe SARS-CoV-2 infection. Background on the study: Unsorted whole blood bulk RNA was sequenced, with unpaired chains.

Attached unique molecular identifiers marked individual cDNA molecules. In TCRdb, the 5' RACE reads were re-called with MiXCR into one record per CDR3 protein. The sample holds around 71,000 distinct CDR3 sequences, 9% to 10% seen once. CDR3 length: 14 amino acids. Trimming at V came to 7 bases and at J to 8 bases, leaving 6 bases not matched to a gene. Germline V gives CDR1 LNHDA, CDR2 SQIVND (reference sequence). Sequencing used whole blood, obtained at baseline. The V gene is TRBV19, the J gene TRBJ2-3; TRBD2 matches 13 bases. The TCR sequence derives from an adult who was a healthcare worker with PCR-confirmed SARS-CoV-2 infection or an uninfected control (not recorded which). The CDR3 region is CASMAGLAGSTQYF. The DNA of the CDR3 is TGTGCCAGTATGGCGGGACTAGCGGGGAGTACGCAGTATTTT.